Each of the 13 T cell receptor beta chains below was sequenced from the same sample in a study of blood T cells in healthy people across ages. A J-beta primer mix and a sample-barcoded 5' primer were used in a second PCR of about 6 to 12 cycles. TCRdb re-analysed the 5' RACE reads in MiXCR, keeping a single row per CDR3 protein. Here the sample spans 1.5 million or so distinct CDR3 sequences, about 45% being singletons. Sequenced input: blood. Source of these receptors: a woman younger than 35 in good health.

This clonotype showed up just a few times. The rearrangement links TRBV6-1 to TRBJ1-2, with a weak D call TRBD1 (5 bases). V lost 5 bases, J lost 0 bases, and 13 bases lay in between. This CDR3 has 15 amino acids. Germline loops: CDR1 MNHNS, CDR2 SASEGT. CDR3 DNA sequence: TGTGCCAGCAGTCCCCAGACAGTTACTAACTATGGCTACACCTTC. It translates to CASSPQTVTNYGYTF.

CDR3 in amino acids: CASSQDGVRGTDTQYF. The CDR3, as DNA: TGCGCCAGCAGCCAAGATGGGGTTAGAGGCACAGATACGCAGTATTTT. This rearrangement joins TRBV4-3 to TRBJ2-3; D is uncertain. The CDR3 sequence is 16 residues long. Between the trimmed V and J ends, which lost 0 bases and 1 base, there was a span of 11 bases. CDR1 and CDR2 from the germline V gene are LGHNA and YSLEER.

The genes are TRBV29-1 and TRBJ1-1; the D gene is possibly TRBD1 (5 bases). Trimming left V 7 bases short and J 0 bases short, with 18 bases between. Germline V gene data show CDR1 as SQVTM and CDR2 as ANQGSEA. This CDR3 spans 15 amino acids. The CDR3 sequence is CSARGGPLMNTEAFF. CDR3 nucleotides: TGCAGCGCCCGCGGGGGTCCCCTTATGAACACTGAAGCTTTCTTT.

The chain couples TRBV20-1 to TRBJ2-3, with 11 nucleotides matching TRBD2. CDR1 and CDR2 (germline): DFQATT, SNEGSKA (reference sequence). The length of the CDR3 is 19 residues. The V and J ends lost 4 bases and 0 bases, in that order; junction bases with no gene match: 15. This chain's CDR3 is CSAKPPLAGGSPSTDTQYF. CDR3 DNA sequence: TGCAGTGCTAAGCCCCCTTTAGCGGGAGGGTCCCCTAGCACAGATACGCAGTATTTT.

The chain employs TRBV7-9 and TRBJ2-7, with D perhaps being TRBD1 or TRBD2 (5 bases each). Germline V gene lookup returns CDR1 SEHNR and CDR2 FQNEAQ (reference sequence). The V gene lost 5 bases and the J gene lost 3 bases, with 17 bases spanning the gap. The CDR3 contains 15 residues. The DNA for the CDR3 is TGTGCCAGCAGCCTCCCCCTTGGGGGTGTCTACGAGCAGTACTTC. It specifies CASSLPLGGVYEQYF.

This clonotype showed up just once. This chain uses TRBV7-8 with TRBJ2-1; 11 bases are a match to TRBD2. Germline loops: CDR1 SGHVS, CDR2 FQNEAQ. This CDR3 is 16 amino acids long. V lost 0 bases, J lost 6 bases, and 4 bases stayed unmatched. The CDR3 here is CASSLAIAGGPNEQFF. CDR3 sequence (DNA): TGTGCCAGCAGCTTAGCGATAGCGGGAGGGCCCAATGAGCAGTTCTTC.

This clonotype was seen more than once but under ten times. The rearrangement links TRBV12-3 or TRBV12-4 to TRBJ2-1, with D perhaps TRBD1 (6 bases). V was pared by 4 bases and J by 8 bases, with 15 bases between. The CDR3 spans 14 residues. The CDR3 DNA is TGTGCCAGCAGTTCGTCATACAGGGTCGATGAGCAGTTCTTC. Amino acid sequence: CASSSSYRVDEQFF.

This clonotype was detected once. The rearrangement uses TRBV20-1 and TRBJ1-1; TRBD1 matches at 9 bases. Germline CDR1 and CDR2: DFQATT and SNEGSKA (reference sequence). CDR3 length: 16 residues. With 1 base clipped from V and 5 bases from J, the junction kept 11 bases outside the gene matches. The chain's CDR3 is CSARVPSSTGGTEAFF. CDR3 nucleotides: TGCAGTGCTAGAGTTCCTTCATCGACAGGGGGGACTGAAGCTTTCTTT.

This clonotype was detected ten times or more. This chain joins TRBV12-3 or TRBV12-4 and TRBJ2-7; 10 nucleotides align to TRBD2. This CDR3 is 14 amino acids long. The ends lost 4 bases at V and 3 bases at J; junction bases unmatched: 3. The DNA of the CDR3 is TGTGCCAGCAGTTCCCGGACTAGCGGCTACGAGCAGTACTTC. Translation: CASSSRTSGYEQYF.

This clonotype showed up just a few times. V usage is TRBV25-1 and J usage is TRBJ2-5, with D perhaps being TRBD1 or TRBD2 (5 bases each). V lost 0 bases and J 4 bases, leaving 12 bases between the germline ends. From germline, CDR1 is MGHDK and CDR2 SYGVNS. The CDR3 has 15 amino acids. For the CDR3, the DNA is TGTGCCAGCAGTGAATACGAGGGGCTCGGAGAGACCCAGTACTTC. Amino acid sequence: CASSEYEGLGETQYF. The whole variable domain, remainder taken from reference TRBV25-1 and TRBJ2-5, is EADIYQTPRYLVIGTGKKITLECSQTMGHDKMYWYQQDPGMELHLIHYSYGVNSTEKGDLSSESTVSRIRTEHFPLTLESARPSHTSQYLCASSEYEGLGETQYFGPGTRLLVL.

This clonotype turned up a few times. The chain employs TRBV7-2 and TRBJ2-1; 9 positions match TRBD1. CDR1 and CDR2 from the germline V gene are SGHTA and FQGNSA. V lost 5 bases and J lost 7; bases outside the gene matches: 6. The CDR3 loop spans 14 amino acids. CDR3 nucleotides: TGTGCCAGCAGCCCCAACAGGGGGCAGAATGAGCAGTTCTTC. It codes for CASSPNRGQNEQFF.

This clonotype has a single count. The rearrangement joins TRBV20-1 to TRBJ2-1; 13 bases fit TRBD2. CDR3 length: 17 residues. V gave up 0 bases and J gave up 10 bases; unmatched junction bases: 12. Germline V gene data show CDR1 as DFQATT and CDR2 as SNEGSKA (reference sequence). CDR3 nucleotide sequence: TGCAGTGCTAGAGATACGGAGGGACTAGCGGGGTCCCACGAGCAGTTCTTC. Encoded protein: CSARDTEGLAGSHEQFF.

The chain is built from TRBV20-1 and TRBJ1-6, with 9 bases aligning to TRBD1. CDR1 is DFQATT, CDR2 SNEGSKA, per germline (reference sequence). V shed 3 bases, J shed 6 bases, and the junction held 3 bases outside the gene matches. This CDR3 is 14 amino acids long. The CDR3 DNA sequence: TGCAGTGCTAGGAGGGACAGGGCTAATTCACCCCTCCACTTT. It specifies CSARRDRANSPLHF.